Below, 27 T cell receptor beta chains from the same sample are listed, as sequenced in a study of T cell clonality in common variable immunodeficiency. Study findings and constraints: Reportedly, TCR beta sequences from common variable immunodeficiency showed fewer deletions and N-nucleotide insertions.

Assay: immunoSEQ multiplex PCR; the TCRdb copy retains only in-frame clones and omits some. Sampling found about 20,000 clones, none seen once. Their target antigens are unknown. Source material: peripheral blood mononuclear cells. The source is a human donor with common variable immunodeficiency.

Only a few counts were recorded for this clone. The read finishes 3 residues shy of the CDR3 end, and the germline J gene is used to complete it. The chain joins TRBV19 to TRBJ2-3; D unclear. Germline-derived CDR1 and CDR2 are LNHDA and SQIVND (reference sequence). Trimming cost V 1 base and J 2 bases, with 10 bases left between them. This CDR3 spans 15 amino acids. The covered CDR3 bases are TGTGCCAGTAGTATAGGGCAGTTACCCACAGATACG. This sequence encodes CASSIGQLPTDT. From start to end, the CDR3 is CASSIGQLPTDTQYF.

The CDR3 protein is CASSPIEETQYF. The CDR3 bases that were read are TGTGCCAGCTCACCAATAGAAGAGACC. The chain links TRBV18 to TRBJ2-5, with unresolved D. The CDR3 end is not reached by the read, which stops 3 residues before it; the germline J gene fills it in. With 2 bases removed from V and 3 bases from J, the gap between germline ends came to 4 bases. This CDR3 is built from 12 residues. Germline V CDR1 and CDR2: KGHSH, LQKENI.

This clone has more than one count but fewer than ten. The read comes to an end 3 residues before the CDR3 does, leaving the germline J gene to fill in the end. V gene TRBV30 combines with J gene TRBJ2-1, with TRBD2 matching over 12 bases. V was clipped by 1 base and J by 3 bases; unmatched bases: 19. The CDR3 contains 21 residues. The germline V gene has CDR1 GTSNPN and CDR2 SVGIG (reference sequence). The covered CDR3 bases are TGTGCCTGGAGTGGAGGGGACAATCGGACTAGCGGGATAGTCCGCTACAATGAG. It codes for CAWSGGDNRTSGIVRYNE. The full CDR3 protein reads CAWSGGDNRTSGIVRYNEQFF.

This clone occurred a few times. The CDR3 bases that were read are TGTGCCAGCAGCTTAAAGGGGACAGGGAGGACAGATACG. This encodes CASSLKGTGRTDT. The entire CDR3 is CASSLKGTGRTDTQYF. The V call is TRBV7-3, the J call TRBJ2-3; 9 bases agree with TRBD1. With the read ending 3 residues before the CDR3 end, the germline J gene is used to fill in that end. Looked up from germline, CDR1 is SGHTA and CDR2 is FQGTGA. The CDR3 is 16 amino acids. The J segment lost 3 bases and the V segment lost 1 base, leaving 5 bases of the junction unmatched.

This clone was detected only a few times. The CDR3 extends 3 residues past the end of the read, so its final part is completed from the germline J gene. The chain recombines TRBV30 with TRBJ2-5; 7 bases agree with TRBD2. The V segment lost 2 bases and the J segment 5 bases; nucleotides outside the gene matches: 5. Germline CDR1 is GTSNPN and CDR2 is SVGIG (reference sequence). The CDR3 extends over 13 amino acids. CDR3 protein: CAWSYGEGETQYF. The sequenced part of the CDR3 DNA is TGTGCCTGGAGTTATGGGGAGGGGGAGACC.

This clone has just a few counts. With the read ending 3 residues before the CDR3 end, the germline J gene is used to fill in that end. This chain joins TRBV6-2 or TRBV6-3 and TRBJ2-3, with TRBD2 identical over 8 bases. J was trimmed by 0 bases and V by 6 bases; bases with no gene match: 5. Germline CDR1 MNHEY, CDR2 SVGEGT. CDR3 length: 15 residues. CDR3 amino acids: CASSSGGLSTDTQYF. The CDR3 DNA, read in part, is TGTGCCAGCAGCAGCGGGGGCCTAAGCACAGATACG.

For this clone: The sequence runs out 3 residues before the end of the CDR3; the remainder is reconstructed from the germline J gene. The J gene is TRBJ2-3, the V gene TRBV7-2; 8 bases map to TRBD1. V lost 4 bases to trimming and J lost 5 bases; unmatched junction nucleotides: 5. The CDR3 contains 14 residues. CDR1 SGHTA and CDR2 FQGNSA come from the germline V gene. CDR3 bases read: TGTGCCAGCAGCTCTTGGACAGGGAGAGATACG. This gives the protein CASSSWTGRDT. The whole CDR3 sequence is CASSSWTGRDTQYF.

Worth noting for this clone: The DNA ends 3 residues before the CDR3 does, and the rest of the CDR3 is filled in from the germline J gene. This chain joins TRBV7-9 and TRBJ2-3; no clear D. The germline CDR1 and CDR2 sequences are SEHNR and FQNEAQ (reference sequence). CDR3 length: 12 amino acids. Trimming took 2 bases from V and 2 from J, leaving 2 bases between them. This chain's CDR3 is CASSLYTDTQYF. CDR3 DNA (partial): TGTGCCAGCAGCTTATACACAGATACG.

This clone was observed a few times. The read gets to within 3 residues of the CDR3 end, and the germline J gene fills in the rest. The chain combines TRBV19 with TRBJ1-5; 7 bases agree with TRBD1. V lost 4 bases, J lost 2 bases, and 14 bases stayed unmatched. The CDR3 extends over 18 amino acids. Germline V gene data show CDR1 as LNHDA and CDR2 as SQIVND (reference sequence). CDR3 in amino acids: CASSTNRRGDRRNQPQHF. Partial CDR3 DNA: TGTGCCAGTAGTACAAACCGTAGGGGGGACAGACGCAATCAGCCC.

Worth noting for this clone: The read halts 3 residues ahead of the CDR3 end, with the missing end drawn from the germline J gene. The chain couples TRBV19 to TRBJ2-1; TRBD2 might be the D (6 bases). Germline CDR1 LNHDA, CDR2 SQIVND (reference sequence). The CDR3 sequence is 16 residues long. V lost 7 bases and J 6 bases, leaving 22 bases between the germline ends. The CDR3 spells CASNLGGPQRGNEQFF. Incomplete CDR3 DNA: TGTGCCAGTAACCTAGGAGGGCCCCAAAGGGGCAATGAG. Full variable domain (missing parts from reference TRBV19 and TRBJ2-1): DGGITQSPKYLFRKEGQNVTLSCEQNLNHDAMYWYRQDPGQGLRLIYYSQIVNDFQKGDIAEGYSVSREKKESFPLTVTSAQKNPTAFYLCASNLGGPQRGNEQFFGPGTRLTVL.

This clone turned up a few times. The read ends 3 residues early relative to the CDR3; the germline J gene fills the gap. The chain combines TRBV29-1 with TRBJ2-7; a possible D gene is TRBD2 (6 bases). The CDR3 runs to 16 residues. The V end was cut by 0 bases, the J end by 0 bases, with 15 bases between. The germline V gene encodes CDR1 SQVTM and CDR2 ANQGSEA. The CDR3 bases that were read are TGCAGCGTTGAAGATCGAGGCGGGGTGAGCTCCTACGAG. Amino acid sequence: CSVEDRGGVSSYE. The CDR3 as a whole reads CSVEDRGGVSSYEQYF.

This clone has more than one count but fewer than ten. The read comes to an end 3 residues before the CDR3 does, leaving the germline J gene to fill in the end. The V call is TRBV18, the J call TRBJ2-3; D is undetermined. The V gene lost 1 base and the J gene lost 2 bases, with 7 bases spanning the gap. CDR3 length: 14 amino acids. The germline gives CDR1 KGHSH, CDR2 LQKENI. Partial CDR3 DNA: TGTGCCAGCTCACCACGGCAGAACACAGATACG. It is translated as CASSPRQNTDT. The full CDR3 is CASSPRQNTDTQYF.

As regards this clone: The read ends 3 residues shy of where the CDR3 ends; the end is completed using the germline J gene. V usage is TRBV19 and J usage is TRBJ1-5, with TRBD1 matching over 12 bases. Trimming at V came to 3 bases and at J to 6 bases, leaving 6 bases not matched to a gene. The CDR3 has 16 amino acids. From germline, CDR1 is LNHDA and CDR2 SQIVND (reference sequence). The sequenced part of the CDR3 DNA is TGTGCCAGTAGTATTGCCCGGGACAGGGGGCTTCAGCCC. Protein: CASSIARDRGLQP. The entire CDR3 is CASSIARDRGLQPQHF. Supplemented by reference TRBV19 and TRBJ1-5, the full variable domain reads DGGITQSPKYLFRKEGQNVTLSCEQNLNHDAMYWYRQDPGQGLRLIYYSQIVNDFQKGDIAEGYSVSREKKESFPLTVTSAQKNPTAFYLCASSIARDRGLQPQHFGDGTRLSIL.

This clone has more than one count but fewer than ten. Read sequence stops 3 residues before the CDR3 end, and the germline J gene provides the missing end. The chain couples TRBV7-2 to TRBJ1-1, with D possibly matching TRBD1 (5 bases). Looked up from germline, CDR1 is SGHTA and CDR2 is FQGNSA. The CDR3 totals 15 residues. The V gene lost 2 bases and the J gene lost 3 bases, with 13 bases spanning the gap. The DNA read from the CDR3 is TGTGCCAGCAGCTTACGGAGGGGTGGGGACACTGAA. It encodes CASSLRRGGDTE. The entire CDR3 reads CASSLRRGGDTEAFF. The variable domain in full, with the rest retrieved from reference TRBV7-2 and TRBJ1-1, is GAGVSQSPSNKVTEKGKDVELRCDPISGHTALYWYRQSLGQGLEFLIYFQGNSAPDKSGLPSDRFSAERTGGSVSTLTIQRTQQEDSAVYLCASSLRRGGDTEAFFGQGTRLTVV.

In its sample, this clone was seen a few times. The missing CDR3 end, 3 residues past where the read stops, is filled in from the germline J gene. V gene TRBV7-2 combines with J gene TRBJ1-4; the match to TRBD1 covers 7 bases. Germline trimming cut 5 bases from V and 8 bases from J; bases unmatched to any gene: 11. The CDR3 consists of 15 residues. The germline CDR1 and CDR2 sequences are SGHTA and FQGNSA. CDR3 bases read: TGTGCCAGCAGCACTGGGGACAGAGTGTTAGAAAAA. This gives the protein CASSTGDRVLEK. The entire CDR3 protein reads CASSTGDRVLEKLFF.

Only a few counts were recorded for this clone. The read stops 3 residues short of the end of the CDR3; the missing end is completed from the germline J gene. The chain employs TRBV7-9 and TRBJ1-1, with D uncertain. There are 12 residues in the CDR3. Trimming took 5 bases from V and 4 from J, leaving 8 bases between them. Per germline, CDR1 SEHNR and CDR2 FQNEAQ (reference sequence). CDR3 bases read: TGTGCCAGCAGCATAAAGGGCACTGAA. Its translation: CASSIKGTE. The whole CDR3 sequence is CASSIKGTEAFF.

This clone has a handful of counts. Incomplete CDR3 DNA: TGTGCCAGTAGTACATTTAGCGGGGGGGCAGATACG. Protein product: CASSTFSGGADT. The entire CDR3 protein is CASSTFSGGADTQYF. The genes are TRBV19 and TRBJ2-3; 11 bases map to TRBD2. The CDR3 end is not reached by the read, which stops 3 residues before it; the germline J gene fills it in. Trimming took 4 bases from V and 4 from J; bases not matched to a gene: 4. This CDR3 has 15 residues. From germline, CDR1 is LNHDA and CDR2 SQIVND (reference sequence).

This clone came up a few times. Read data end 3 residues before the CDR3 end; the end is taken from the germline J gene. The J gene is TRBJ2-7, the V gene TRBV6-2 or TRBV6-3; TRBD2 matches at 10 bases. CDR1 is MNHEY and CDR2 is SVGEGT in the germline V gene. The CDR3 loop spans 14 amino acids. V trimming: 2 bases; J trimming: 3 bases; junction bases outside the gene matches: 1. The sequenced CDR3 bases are TGTGCCAGCAGTTACCCTAGCGGGAGCTACGAG. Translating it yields CASSYPSGSYE. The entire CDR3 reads CASSYPSGSYEQYF.

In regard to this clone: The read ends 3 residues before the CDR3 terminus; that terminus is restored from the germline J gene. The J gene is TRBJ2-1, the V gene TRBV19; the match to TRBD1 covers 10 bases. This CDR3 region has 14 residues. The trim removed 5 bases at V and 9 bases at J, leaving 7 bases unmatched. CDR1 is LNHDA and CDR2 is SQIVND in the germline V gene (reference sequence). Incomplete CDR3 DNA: TGTGCCAGTAGTCGGGACAGGGGAACAGGTGAG. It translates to CASSRDRGTGE. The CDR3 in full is CASSRDRGTGEQFF.

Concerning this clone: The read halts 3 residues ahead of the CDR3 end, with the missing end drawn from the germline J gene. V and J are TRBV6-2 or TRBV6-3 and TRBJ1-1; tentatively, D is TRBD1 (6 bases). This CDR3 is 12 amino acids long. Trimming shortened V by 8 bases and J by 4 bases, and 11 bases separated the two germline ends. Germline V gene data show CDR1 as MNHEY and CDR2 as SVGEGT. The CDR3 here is CASCTGFTEAFF. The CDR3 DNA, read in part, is TGTGCCAGCTGTACAGGGTTCACTGAA.

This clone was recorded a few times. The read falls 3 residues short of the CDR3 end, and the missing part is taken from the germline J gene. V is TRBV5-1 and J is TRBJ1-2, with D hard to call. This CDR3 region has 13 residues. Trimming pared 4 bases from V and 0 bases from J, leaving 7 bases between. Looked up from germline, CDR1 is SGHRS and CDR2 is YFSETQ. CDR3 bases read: TGCGCCAGCAGCGTGTCAGCTAACTATGGC. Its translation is CASSVSANYG. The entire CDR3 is CASSVSANYGYTF.

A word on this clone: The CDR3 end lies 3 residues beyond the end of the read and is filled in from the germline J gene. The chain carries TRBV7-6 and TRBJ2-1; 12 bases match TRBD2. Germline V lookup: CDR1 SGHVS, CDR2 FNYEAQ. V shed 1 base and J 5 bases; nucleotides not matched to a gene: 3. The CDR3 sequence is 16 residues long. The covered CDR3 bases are TGTGCCAGCAGCTTAGAACTAGCGGGAGGACACAATGAG. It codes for CASSLELAGGHNE. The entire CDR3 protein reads CASSLELAGGHNEQFF.

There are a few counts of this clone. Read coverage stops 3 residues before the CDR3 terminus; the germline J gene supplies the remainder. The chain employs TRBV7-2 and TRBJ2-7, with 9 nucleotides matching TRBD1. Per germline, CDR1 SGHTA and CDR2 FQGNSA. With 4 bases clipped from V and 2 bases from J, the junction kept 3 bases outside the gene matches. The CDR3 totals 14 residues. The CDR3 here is CASSSRDRAYEQYF. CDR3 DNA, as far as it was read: TGTGCCAGCAGCTCTAGGGACAGGGCCTACGAG.

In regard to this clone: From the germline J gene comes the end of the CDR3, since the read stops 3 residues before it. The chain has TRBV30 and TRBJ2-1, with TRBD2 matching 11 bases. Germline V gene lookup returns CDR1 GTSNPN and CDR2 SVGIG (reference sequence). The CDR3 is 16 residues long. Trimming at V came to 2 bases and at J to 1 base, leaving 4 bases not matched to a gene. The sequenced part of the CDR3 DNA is TGTGCCTGGAGTAGACTAGCGGGACGATCCTACAATGAG. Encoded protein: CAWSRLAGRSYNE. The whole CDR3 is CAWSRLAGRSYNEQFF.

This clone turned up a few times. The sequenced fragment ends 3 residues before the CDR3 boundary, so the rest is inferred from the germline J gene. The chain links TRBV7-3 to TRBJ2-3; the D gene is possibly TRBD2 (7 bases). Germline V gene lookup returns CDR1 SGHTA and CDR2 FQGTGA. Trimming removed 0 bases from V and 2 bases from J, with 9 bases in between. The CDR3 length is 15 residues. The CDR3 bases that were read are TGTGCCAGCAGCTTAACGGGGGGGCCCACAGATACG. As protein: CASSLTGGPTDT. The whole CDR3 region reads CASSLTGGPTDTQYF.

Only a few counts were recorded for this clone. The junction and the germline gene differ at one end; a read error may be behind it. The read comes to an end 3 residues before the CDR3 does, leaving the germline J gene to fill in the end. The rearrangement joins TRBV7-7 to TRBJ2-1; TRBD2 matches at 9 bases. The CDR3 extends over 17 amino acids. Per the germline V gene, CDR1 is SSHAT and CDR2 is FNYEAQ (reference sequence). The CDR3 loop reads CASSLAPGLASYNEQFF. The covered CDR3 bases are TGTGCTAGCAGCTTAGCCCCGGGACTAGCATCCTACAATGAG.

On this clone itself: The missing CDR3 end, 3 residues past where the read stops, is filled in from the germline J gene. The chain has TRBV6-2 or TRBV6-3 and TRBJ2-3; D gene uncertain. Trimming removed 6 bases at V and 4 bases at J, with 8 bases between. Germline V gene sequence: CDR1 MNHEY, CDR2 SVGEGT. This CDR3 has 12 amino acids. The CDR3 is CASSLSADTQYF. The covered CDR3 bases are TGTGCCAGCAGCCTTAGTGCAGATACG.